These T cell receptor beta chains were read from a single sample in a study of blood T cell repertoires in COVID-19. Clones were sequenced by immunoSEQ multiplex PCR, and TCRdb holds only the in-frame ones, with some missing. The sample contains about 120,000 clones, more than 75% of which appear only once. What was sequenced was peripheral blood. Source of these receptors: a woman aged 70-85 years with acute or convalescent COVID-19. Both conserved end residues are trimmed from each CDR3. D genes are given only for firm matches.

TRBD1	TRBV6-6	TRBJ2-1	ASSQFRDRVFF
-	TRBV30	TRBJ2-5	AWSQSGPGKY
TRBD1	TRBV7-9	TRBJ1-1	ASSRTGGAYTEAF
-	TRBV5-1	TRBJ1-4	ASSLEGSEKLF
-	TRBV5-1	TRBJ2-6	ASSLISSSSGANVLT
-	TRBV12-5	TRBJ2-7	ASAPSGGASNEQY
-	TRBV7-9	TRBJ1-4	ASSPTNEKLF
-	TRBV9	TRBJ2-5	ASSVWGEETQY
TRBD1	TRBV5-8	TRBJ1-5	ASSPGQARPQH
-	TRBV12-3/TRBV12-4	TRBJ2-3	ASSTDAGTQY
TRBD1	TRBV24-1	TRBJ2-3	ATSDFGTGGPDTQY
TRBD1	TRBV5-1	TRBJ2-5	ASRVQGEEETQY
-	TRBV14	TRBJ2-7	ASSQGSGDSYEQY
-	TRBV7-9	TRBJ1-1	ASSLQGGFTEAF
-	TRBV29-1	TRBJ2-7	SVSFSSVGGEQY
-	TRBV28	TRBJ1-4	ASANRLPEKLF
TRBD1	TRBV11-2	TRBJ1-5	ASSFGQGNQPQH
-	TRBV27	TRBJ1-4	ASKRDFSHDEKLF
-	TRBV7-8	TRBJ2-3	ASSLGSSRHSTDTQY
-	TRBV19	TRBJ2-2	ASSISPRVGGELF
-	TRBV12-3/TRBV12-4	TRBJ1-2	ASTQGVEGYT
-	TRBV20-1	TRBJ1-4	SVPGGEKLF
TRBD1	TRBV10-3	TRBJ2-2	AIRGGQGAGTGELF
-	TRBV6-5	TRBJ2-5	ASEEWEETQY
TRBD1	TRBV2	TRBJ1-2	ASSDRTGANGYT
-	TRBV28	TRBJ1-1	ASIRRGTEAF
TRBD1	TRBV27	TRBJ2-5	ASSSADRGFRETQY
-	TRBV2	TRBJ2-1	ASSPRVVASEQF
-	TRBV19	TRBJ2-2	ASSIPARAGTGELF
-	TRBV4-1	TRBJ1-6	ASSQLAGFNSPLH
-	TRBV13	TRBJ2-4	ASSSGSQGIQY
-	TRBV11-3	TRBJ2-1	ASSSPVSYNEQF
TRBD1	TRBV11-2	TRBJ1-2	ASSWTGNYGYT
TRBD1	TRBV7-9	TRBJ2-3	ASSSAIGTGDRDTQY
-	TRBV7-9	TRBJ2-5	ASSFSAGDGTQY
TRBD2	TRBV5-4	TRBJ2-7	ASSRLAGVDEQY
TRBD1	TRBV29-1	TRBJ2-1	SGDRNYNEQF
-	TRBV5-5	TRBJ2-2	ASSSPTDTTRPTGELF
-	TRBV11-1	TRBJ1-2	ASSSDIDYGYT
-	TRBV4-1	TRBJ2-7	ASSQDPTVSYEQY
-	TRBV5-1	TRBJ1-3	ASSLANPGISGNTIY
-	TRBV3-1/TRBV3-2	TRBJ1-1	ASSPASGTEAF
-	TRBV6-5	TRBJ1-6	ASSPQPGSPLH
TRBD1	TRBV28	TRBJ1-6	ASRPPQGAGSPLH
-	TRBV3-1/TRBV3-2	TRBJ1-2	ASSHAGTEDGYT
-	TRBV4-1	TRBJ1-1	ASSQVLSRVKGKTEAF
TRBD1	TRBV9	TRBJ1-4	ASSLGDRTNEKLF
-	TRBV6-5	TRBJ2-7	ASSSTSGYEQY
-	TRBV4-1	TRBJ1-1	ASSQGAVDTGRTEAF
TRBD1	TRBV30	TRBJ2-4	AWSVGQGAPNIQY
TRBD2	TRBV29-1	TRBJ2-4	SAGGDYQPKNIQY
-	TRBV9	TRBJ2-1	ASSLGQGPYNEQF
TRBD2	TRBV6-5	TRBJ2-3	ASSLAGTSTDTQY
TRBD1	TRBV4-1	TRBJ1-2	ASSQDWTGGAYGYT
-	TRBV19	TRBJ1-4	ASSISRVIGEKLF
-	TRBV24-1	TRBJ1-2	ATSFPPGPYYGYT
-	TRBV11-2	TRBJ2-7	ASRSANTPYEQY
TRBD2	TRBV7-7	TRBJ2-7	ASSLGTSGGPSSYEQY